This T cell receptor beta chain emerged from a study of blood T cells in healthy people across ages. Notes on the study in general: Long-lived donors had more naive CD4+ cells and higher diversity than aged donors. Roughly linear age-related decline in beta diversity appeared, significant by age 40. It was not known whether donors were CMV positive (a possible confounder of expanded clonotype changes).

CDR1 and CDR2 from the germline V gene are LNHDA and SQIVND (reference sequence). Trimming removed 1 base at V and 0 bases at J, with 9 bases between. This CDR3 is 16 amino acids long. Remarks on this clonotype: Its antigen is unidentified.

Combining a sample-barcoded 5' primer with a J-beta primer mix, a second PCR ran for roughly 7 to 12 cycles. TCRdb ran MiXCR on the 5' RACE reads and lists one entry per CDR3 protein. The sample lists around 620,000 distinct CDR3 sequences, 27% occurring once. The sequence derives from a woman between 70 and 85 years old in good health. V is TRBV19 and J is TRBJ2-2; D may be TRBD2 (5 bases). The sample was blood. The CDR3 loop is CASSIVRGTNTGELFF. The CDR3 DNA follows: TGTGCCAGTAGTATAGTGAGAGGGACGAACACCGGGGAGCTGTTTTTT.